This TCR beta chain was identified during a study of Tregs in tolerant kidney transplant recipients. This table comes from immunoSEQ multiplex PCR, and its TCRdb copy is limited to in-frame clones, with some not included. Of tens of thousands of clones detected, approximately 90% appear once; the ten largest clones hold approximately 0.35%. CD4+CD25+CD127- Tregs, CD4+CD25- non-Tregs, CD4 and CD8 cells were sorted. The CDR3 loop spans 11 amino acids. The germline CDR1 and CDR2 sequences are GTSNPN and SVGIG (reference sequence). The ends were cut back, 1 base at V and 4 bases at J, with 5 bases in the middle.

This sequence was found in a human donor who received a combined kidney and bone marrow transplant. This sample comprised Tregs from blood, obtained before the transplant. The V call is TRBV30, the J call TRBJ2-7; D gene uncertain. Here the CDR3 reads CAWSASYEQYF. CDR3 DNA sequence: TGTGCCTGGAGTGCCAGTTACGAGCAGTACTTC.